The clone carrying this T cell receptor (beta chain) was recorded a few times. Its antigen is as yet unknown. Built from TCR beta cDNA, the libraries had unique molecular identifiers in them. Each CDR3 protein gets one entry after TCRdb re-called the PCR reads with MiXCR. Of around 500,000 distinct CDR3 sequences in the sample, roughly 34% were seen once. This record comes from a study of post-analysis software for immune sequencing data. Overall study: Relapsing-remitting, secondary progressive and progressive-relapsing forms of multiple sclerosis all featured among disease courses.

V lost 7 bases and J 1 base, leaving 13 bases between the germline ends. This CDR3 comprises 13 residues. Germline V lookup: CDR1 SQVTM, CDR2 ANQGSEA. Whole-study findings and limits: By F measure, samples from a shared preparation batch strongly co-clustered. Patients had higher frequencies than controls of roughly 5 TRBV segments, including TRBV5-6, TRBV5-1 and TRBV20-1. A significant reduction in normalized Chao1 diversity was observed in multiple sclerosis patients versus controls.

Source material: blood. This rearrangement joins TRBV29-1 to TRBJ2-5; maybe TRBD2 (7 bases). This TCR was recovered from a girl aged 2 to 17 with multiple sclerosis. The CDR3, as DNA: TGCAGCGGTCGAGGGGGGGCCCAAGAGACCCAGTACTTC. Amino acids: CSGRGGAQETQYF.